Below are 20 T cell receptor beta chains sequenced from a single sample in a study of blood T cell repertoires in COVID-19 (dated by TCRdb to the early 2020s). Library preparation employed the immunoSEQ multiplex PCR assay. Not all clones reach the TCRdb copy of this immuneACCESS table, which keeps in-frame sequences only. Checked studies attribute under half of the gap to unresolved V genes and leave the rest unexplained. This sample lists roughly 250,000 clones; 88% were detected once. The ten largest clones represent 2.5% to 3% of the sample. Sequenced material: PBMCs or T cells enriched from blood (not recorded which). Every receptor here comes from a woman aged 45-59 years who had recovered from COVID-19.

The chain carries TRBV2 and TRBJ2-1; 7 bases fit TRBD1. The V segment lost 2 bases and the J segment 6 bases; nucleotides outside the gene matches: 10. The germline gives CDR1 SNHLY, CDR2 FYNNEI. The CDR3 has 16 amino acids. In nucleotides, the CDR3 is TGTGCCAGCAGTGAATACGGGACAGAGTATAGCAATGAGCAGTTCTTC. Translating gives CASSEYGTEYSNEQFF.

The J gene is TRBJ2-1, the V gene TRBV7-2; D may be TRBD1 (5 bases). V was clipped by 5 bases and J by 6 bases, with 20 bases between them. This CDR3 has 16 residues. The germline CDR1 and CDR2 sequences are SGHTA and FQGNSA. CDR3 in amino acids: CASSGRTILRSNEQFF. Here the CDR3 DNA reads TGTGCCAGCAGCGGACGGACAATTCTCCGAAGCAATGAGCAGTTCTTC. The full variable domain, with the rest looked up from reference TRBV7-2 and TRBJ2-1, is GAGVSQSPSNKVTEKGKDVELRCDPISGHTALYWYRQSLGQGLEFLIYFQGNSAPDKSGLPSDRFSAERTGGSVSTLTIQRTQQEDSAVYLCASSGRTILRSNEQFFGPGTRLTVL.

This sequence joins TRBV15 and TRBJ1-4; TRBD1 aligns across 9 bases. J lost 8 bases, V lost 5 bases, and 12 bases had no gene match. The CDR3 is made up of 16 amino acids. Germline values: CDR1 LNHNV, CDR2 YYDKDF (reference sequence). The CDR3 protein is CATSYDSGTGREKLFF. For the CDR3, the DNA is TGTGCCACCAGCTATGACTCCGGGACAGGGCGAGAAAAACTGTTTTTT.

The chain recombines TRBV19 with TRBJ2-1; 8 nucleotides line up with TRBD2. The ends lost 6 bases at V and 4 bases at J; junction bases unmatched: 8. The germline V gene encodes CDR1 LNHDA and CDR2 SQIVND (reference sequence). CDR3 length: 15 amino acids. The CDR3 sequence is CASRPTSVDYNEQFF. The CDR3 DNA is TGTGCCAGTAGACCGACTAGCGTAGATTACAATGAGCAGTTCTTC.

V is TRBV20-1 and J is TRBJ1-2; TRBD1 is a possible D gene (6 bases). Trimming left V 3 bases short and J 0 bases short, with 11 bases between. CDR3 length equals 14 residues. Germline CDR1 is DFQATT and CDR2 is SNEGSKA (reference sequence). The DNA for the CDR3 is TGCAGTGCTAGTGGACAGCCAGCTAACTATGGCTACACCTTC. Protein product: CSASGQPANYGYTF.

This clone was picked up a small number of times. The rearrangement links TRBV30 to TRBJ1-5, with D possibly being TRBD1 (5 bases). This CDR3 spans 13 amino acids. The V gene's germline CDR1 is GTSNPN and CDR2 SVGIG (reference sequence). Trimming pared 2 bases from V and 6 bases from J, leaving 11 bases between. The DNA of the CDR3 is TGTGCCTGGAGTCAACAGGTTAGTCAGCCCCAGCATTTT. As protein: CAWSQQVSQPQHF.

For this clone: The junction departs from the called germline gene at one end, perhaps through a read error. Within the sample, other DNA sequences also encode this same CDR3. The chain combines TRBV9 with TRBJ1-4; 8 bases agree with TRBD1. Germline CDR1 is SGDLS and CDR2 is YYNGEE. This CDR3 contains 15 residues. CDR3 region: CASSTRTGTNEKLFF. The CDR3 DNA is TGTGCCAGCAGCACAAGGACAGGGACGAATGAAAAATTGTTTTTT.

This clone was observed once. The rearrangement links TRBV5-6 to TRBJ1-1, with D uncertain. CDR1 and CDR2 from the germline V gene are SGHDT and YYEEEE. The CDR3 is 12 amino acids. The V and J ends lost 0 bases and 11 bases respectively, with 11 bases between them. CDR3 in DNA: TGTGCCAGCAGCTTGGGCTCGGGGAATGCTTTCTTT. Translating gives CASSLGSGNAFF.

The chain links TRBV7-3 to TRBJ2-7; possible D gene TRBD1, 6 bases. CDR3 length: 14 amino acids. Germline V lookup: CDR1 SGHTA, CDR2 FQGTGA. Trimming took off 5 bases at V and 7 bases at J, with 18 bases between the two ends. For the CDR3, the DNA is TGTGCCAGCAGCCGAATGCCGGTGGGGGCAGAGCAGTACTTC. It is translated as CASSRMPVGAEQYF. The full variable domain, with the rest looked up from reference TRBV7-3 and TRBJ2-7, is GAGVSQTPSNKVTEKGKYVELRCDPISGHTALYWYRQSLGQGPEFLIYFQGTGAADDSGLPNDRFFAVRPEGSVSTLKIQRTERGDSAVYLCASSRMPVGAEQYFGPGTRLTVT.

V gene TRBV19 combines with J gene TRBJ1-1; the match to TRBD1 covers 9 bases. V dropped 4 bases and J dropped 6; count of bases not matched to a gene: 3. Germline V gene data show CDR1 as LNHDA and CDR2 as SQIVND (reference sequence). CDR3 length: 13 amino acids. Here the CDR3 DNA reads TGTGCCAGTAGTAGGGACAGGGTTTCTGAAGCTTTCTTT. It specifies CASSRDRVSEAFF.

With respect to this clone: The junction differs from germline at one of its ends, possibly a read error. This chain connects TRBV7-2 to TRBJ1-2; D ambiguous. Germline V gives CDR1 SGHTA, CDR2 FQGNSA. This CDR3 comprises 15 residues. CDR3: CASSLGGLRFIYMAF. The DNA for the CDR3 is TGTGCCAGCAGCTTAGGAGGACTCCGTTTTATCTATATGGCCTTC.

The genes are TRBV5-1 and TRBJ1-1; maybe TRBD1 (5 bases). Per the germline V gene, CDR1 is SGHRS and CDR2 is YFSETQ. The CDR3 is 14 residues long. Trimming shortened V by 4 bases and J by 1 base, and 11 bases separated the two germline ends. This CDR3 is CASSRGTQNTEAFF. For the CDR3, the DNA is TGCGCCAGCAGCAGAGGGACTCAGAACACTGAAGCTTTCTTT. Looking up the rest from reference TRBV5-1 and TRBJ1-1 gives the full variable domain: KAGVTQTPRYLIKTRGQQVTLSCSPISGHRSVSWYQQTPGQGLQFLFEYFSETQRNKGNFPGRFSGRQFSNSRSEMNVSTLELGDSALYLCASSRGTQNTEAFFGQGTRLTVV.

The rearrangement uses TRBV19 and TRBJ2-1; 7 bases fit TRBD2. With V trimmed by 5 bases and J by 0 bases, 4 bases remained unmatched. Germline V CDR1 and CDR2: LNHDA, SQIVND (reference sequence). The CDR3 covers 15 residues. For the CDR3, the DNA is TGTGCCAGTAGTGCTAGCGGTAGCTCCTACAATGAGCAGTTCTTC. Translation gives CASSASGSSYNEQFF.

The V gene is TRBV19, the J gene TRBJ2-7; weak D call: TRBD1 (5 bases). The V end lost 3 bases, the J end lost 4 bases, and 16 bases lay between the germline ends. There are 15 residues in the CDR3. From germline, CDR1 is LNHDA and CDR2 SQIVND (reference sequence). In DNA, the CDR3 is TGTGCCAGTAGTATCTCTGGGGCACCCCTTTACGAGCAGTACTTC. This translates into CASSISGAPLYEQYF.

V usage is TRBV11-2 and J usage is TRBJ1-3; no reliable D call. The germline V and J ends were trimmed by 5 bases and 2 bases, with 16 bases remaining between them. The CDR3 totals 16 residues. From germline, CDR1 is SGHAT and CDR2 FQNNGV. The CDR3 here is CASSPTGRETGNTIYF. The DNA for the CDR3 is TGTGCCAGCAGCCCGACCGGGAGGGAGACTGGAAACACCATATATTTT.

For the CDR3, the DNA is TGCGCCAGCAGTGAGAATGGACTAGCGGGACCCAATGAGCAGTTCTTC. Its protein product is CASSENGLAGPNEQFF. The chain couples TRBV10-2 to TRBJ2-1, with TRBD2 matching 12 bases. CDR1 WSHSY and CDR2 SAAADI come from the germline V gene. V was pared by 2 bases and J by 6 bases, with 5 bases of the junction left unmatched. The CDR3 has 16 residues.

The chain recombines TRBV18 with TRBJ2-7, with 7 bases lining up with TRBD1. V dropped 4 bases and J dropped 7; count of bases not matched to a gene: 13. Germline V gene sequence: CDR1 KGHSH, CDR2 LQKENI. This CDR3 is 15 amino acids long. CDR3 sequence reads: CASSLISGQPGEQYF. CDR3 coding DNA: TGTGCCAGCTCACTGATCTCGGGACAGCCTGGGGAGCAGTACTTC.

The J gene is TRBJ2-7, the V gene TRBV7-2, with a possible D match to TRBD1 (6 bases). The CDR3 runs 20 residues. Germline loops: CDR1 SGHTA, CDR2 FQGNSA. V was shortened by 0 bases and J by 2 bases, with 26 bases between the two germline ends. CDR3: CASSLAYHRVLGFPPYEQYF. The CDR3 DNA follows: TGTGCCAGCAGCTTAGCCTACCACAGGGTCTTAGGGTTTCCGCCCTACGAGCAGTACTTC.

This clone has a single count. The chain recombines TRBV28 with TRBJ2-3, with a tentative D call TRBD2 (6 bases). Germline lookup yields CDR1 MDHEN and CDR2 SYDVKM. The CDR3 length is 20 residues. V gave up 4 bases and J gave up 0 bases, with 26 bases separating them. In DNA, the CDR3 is TGTGCCAGCAGTTCAGCTCTTGAACTATCGGCGGGAAAAAGCACAGATACGCAGTATTTT. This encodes CASSSALELSAGKSTDTQYF.

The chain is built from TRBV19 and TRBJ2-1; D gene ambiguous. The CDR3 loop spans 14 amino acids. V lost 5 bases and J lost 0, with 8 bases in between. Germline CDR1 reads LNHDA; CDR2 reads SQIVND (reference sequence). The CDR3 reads CASSSVYSYNEQFF. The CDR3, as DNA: TGTGCCAGTAGTTCGGTCTACTCCTACAATGAGCAGTTCTTC.